This TCR beta chain was obtained from a study of blood T cells in healthy people across ages. Whole-study findings and limits: Percentage of naive T cells showed a strong correlation with TCR beta diversity.

As for this clonotype: Its cognate antigen is unknown.

The V end lost 3 bases, the J end lost 3 bases, and 8 bases lay between the germline ends. The CDR3 is 14 residues long. The authors ran a second PCR of roughly 7 to 11 cycles using a sample-barcoded 5' primer and a J-beta primer mix. TCRdb re-derived calls from the 5' RACE reads in MiXCR, one entry per CDR3 protein. This sample yields 650,000 to 800,000 distinct CDR3 sequences, of which around 43% are seen a single time; around 21% belongs to the top ten. The sequencing input was blood. V gene TRBV12-3 or TRBV12-4 combines with J gene TRBJ2-2; perhaps TRBD1 as D (5 bases). The source of this sequence is a man in his 60s in good health. The DNA of the CDR3 is TGTGCCAGCAGTTTTGGCAGGGACACCGGGGAGCTGTTTTTT. Translating gives CASSFGRDTGELFF.